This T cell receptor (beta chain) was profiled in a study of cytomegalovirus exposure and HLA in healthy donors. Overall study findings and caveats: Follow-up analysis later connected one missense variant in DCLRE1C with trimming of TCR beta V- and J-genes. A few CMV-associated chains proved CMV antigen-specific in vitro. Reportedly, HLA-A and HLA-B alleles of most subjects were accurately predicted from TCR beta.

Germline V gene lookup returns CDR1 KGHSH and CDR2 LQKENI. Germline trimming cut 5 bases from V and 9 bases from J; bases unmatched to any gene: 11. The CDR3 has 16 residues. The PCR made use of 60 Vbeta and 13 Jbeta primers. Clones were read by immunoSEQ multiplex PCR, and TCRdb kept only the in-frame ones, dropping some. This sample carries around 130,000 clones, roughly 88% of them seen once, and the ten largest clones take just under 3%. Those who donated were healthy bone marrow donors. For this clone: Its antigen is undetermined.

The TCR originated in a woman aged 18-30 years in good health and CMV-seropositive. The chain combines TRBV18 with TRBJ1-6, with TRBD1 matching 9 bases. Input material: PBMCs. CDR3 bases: TGTGCCAGCTCATCTAACCGGGACAGGGTGGCTTCACCCCTCCACTTT. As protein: CASSSNRDRVASPLHF.